A single sample gave rise to the 15 T cell receptor beta chains below, sequenced in a study of prognosis after radiotherapy for stage I lung cancer. Two-round multiplex PCR amplified TCR beta CDR3 from genomic DNA. Each TRBV and TRBJ gene had its own primer in the first PCR round. TCRdb re-analysed the multiplex PCR reads in MiXCR, keeping a single row per CDR3 protein. The sample gives 20,000 to 25,000 distinct CDR3 sequences, roughly 44% of which show up once; roughly a third is in the top ten. The sequencing used PBMCs, collected before or after stereotactic body radiation therapy (not recorded which). The receptors originated from a donor over 45 with non-small cell lung cancer.

This clonotype appeared a single time. This chain connects TRBV6-2 or TRBV6-3 to TRBJ2-7; maybe TRBD2 (6 bases). Trimming removed 7 bases from V and 6 bases from J, with 16 bases in between. Germline V gene lookup returns CDR1 MNHEY and CDR2 SVGEGT. CDR3 length: 13 amino acids. This CDR3 is CASIETRGLEQYF. The CDR3 nucleotides are TGTGCCAGCATTGAAACCCGGGGACTCGAGCAGTACTTC.

In this sample, this clonotype turned up a few times. A single base separates this from a much larger clone, so it may be a read error. CDR3 bases: TGTGCCAGCAGCTTATGGGGGGGAGGGGAGACCCGGTACTTC. Its protein is CASSLWGGGETRYF. The chain has TRBV11-3 and TRBJ2-5, with 7 bases identical to TRBD2. The CDR3 is made up of 14 amino acids. Germline-derived CDR1 and CDR2 are SGHNT and YENEEA.

The sample holds many counts of this clonotype. The rearrangement links TRBV20-1 to TRBJ2-7; D remains unclear. Germline CDR1 DFQATT, CDR2 SNEGSKA (reference sequence). The CDR3 runs to 17 residues. Trimming removed 0 bases from V and 2 bases from J, with 20 bases in between. The CDR3 bases are TGCAGTGCTAGAGATCCAGCGAATCAACCATTTCCCTACGAGCAGTACTTC. Protein product: CSARDPANQPFPYEQYF.

This chain connects TRBV2 to TRBJ2-1; 7 bases line up with TRBD2. J was trimmed by 12 bases and V by 4 bases; bases with no gene match: 15. This CDR3 is built from 15 residues. Germline CDR1 is SNHLY and CDR2 is FYNNEI. In DNA form, the CDR3 reads TGTGCCAGCAGTGTCCGTAACGCGGGAGAGTGGCTGCAGTTCTTC. The encoded protein is CASSVRNAGEWLQFF. Full variable domain (remainder filled in from reference TRBV2 and TRBJ2-1): EPEVTQTPSHQVTQMGQEVILRCVPISNHLYFYWYRQILGQKVEFLVSFYNNEISEKSEIFDDQFSVERPDGSNFTLKIRSTKLEDSAMYFCASSVRNAGEWLQFFGPGTRLTVL.

In its sample, this clonotype is medium-sized. The rearrangement uses TRBV24-1 and TRBJ2-1, with D perhaps TRBD2 (6 bases). The CDR3 covers 14 residues. V lost 6 bases, J lost 5 bases, and 13 bases lay in between. Germline loops: CDR1 KGHDR, CDR2 SFDVKD. Here the CDR3 DNA reads TGTGCCACCAGTCCCCGGACTAACAACAATGAGCAGTTCTTC. Its translation: CATSPRTNNNEQFF.

The rearrangement uses TRBV19 and TRBJ2-1; D is uncertain. Germline V gene data show CDR1 as LNHDA and CDR2 as SQIVND (reference sequence). The CDR3 consists of 14 residues. V lost 3 bases and J lost 7, with 13 bases in between. CDR3: CASSMDRLVNEQFF. CDR3 coding DNA: TGTGCCAGTAGTATGGATCGACTGGTGAATGAGCAGTTCTTC.

A remark on this clonotype: This likely came from a read error, as a far larger clone is one base away. This chain connects TRBV6-9 to TRBJ2-7; D might be TRBD2 (6 bases). CDR3 length: 16 amino acids. The V end lost 6 bases, the J end lost 0 bases, and 18 bases lay between the germline ends. CDR1 is MNHGY and CDR2 is SVAAGI in the germline V gene. The CDR3 nucleotides read TGTGCCAGCAGGGCCTCCTTGCCGGAGGGCTCCTACGAGCAGTACTTC. This gives the protein CASRASLPEGSYEQYF.

This clonotype was detected only a few times. J is TRBJ1-2 and V is TRBV5-6; the D is unclear. Germline CDR1 reads SGHDT; CDR2 reads YYEEEE. The ends were cut back, 2 bases at V and 8 bases at J, with 7 bases in the middle. The CDR3 loop spans 11 amino acids. CDR3 amino acids: CASSFGAGYTF. The CDR3 DNA reads TGTGCCAGCAGCTTTGGCGCGGGCTACACCTTC.

This clonotype was detected ten times or more. The V and J genes are TRBV6-2 or TRBV6-3 and TRBJ2-5; the match to TRBD2 covers 8 bases. The CDR3 is 13 residues long. V gave up 5 bases and J gave up 5 bases; unmatched junction bases: 4. Germline V lookup: CDR1 MNHEY, CDR2 SVGEGT. The DNA for the CDR3 is TGTGCCAGCAGTGCGGGGGGCGCGGAGACCCAGTACTTC. Translation: CASSAGGAETQYF.

The table lists this clonotype with many counts. This chain connects TRBV6-2 or TRBV6-3 to TRBJ1-5; maybe TRBD1 (6 bases). Germline V gives CDR1 MNHEY, CDR2 SVGEGT. The CDR3 extends over 14 amino acids. The germline V and J ends were trimmed by 3 bases and 8 bases, with 14 bases remaining between them. CDR3 residues: CASSYWDTDEPQHF. In nucleotides, the CDR3 is TGTGCCAGCAGTTATTGGGACACCGATGAGCCCCAGCATTTT.

At least ten counts were recorded for this clonotype. The V and J genes are TRBV28 and TRBJ2-1; either TRBD1 or TRBD2 may supply D (7 bases each). V dropped 8 bases and J dropped 6 bases, with 17 bases sitting between them. The CDR3 sequence is 14 residues long. Germline CDR1 reads MDHEN; CDR2 reads SYDVKM. The CDR3 reads CASVQGGRGNEQFF. The CDR3 bases are TGTGCCAGCGTCCAGGGGGGGCGCGGCAATGAGCAGTTCTTC.

This clonotype was found many times. This sequence joins TRBV5-6 and TRBJ2-3, with 9 bases identical to TRBD1. This CDR3 contains 14 residues. Unmatched junction bases numbered 4, after V lost 4 bases and J lost 4 bases. The germline V gene encodes CDR1 SGHDT and CDR2 YYEEEE. The chain's CDR3 is CASSPGTGSDTQYF. CDR3 nucleotides: TGTGCCAGCAGCCCCGGGACAGGGTCAGATACGCAGTATTTT. The full variable domain, with the rest looked up from reference TRBV5-6 and TRBJ2-3, is DAGVTQSPTHLIKTRGQQVTLRCSPKSGHDTVSWYQQALGQGPQFIFQYYEEEERQRGNFPDRFSGHQFPNYSSELNVNALLLGDSALYLCASSPGTGSDTQYFGPGTRLTVL.

This clonotype was seen ten or more times. This sequence joins TRBV7-6 and TRBJ2-5, with D possibly matching TRBD1 (5 bases). Germline CDR1 is SGHVS and CDR2 is FNYEAQ. Trimming removed 0 bases at V and 5 bases at J, with 10 bases between. This CDR3 region has 14 residues. The CDR3 protein is CASSLAARVETQYF. DNA for the CDR3: TGTGCCAGCAGCTTAGCAGCCAGGGTGGAGACCCAGTACTTC.

Within the sample, this clonotype is medium-sized. The V call is TRBV6-1, the J call TRBJ1-2, with 7 bases lining up with TRBD1. V gave up 6 bases and J gave up 0 bases; unmatched junction bases: 13. Germline V gene data show CDR1 as MNHNS and CDR2 as SASEGT. CDR3 length: 17 residues. CDR3 amino acids: CASRVRGTAESNYGYTF. The CDR3 bases are TGTGCCAGCAGAGTAAGAGGGACAGCAGAATCTAACTATGGCTACACCTTC.

The table lists this clonotype with many counts. The chain has TRBV3-1 and TRBJ2-7, with 7 bases fitting TRBD2. The CDR3 consists of 14 residues. Germline V CDR1 and CDR2: LGHDT, YNNKEL (reference sequence). V shed 8 bases, J shed 3 bases, and the junction held 10 bases outside the gene matches. The CDR3 here is CASQYGGSGYEQYF. CDR3 DNA: TGTGCCAGCCAATATGGCGGGAGTGGCTACGAGCAGTACTTC.